These 29 T cell receptor beta chains came from one sample sequenced in a study of cytomegalovirus exposure and HLA in healthy donors. Libraries were prepared by immunoSEQ multiplex PCR; TCRdb keeps only in-frame clonotypes and omits some of them. Here the sample spans around 300,000 clones, roughly 90% being singletons. The sequenced sample consisted of PBMCs. Receptors originate from a woman under 30 in good health and CMV-seronegative.

The V and J genes are TRBV29-1 and TRBJ2-1; 9 bases are a match to TRBD1. CDR3 length: 13 residues. CDR1 and CDR2 from the germline V gene are SQVTM and ANQGSEA. The V and J ends lost 6 bases and 2 bases, in that order; junction bases with no gene match: 2. CDR3 amino acids: CSVGTGPYNEQFF. The CDR3 DNA reads TGCAGCGTGGGGACAGGGCCCTACAATGAGCAGTTCTTC.

This clone was detected only once. V usage is TRBV9 and J usage is TRBJ2-7, with TRBD2 as a possible D gene (6 bases). This CDR3 spans 15 amino acids. V was cut by 0 bases and J by 3 bases, with 13 bases left in between. CDR1 and CDR2 (germline): SGDLS, YYNGEE. The CDR3 is CASSVDPGLSYEQYF. The CDR3 nucleotides are TGTGCCAGCAGCGTAGATCCGGGACTCAGCTACGAGCAGTACTTC.

The chain couples TRBV4-2 to TRBJ2-1; TRBD2 matches 11 bases. There are 16 residues in the CDR3. Germline V gene lookup returns CDR1 LGHNA and CDR2 YNFKEQ. V lost 8 bases to trimming and J lost 0 bases; unmatched junction nucleotides: 6. The CDR3 bases are TGTGCCAGCTCCCCGACTAGCGGGACCTCCTACAATGAGCAGTTCTTC. This translates into CASSPTSGTSYNEQFF.

The rearrangement links TRBV6-5 to TRBJ1-1; D is possibly TRBD1 (5 bases). Trimming removed 2 bases at V and 6 bases at J, with 13 bases between. CDR3 size: 14 residues. Germline loops: CDR1 MNHEY, CDR2 SVGAGI. CDR3 region: CASSYSRVFAEAFF. DNA for the CDR3: TGTGCCAGCAGTTACAGCAGGGTTTTCGCTGAAGCTTTCTTT.

The chain links TRBV7-2 to TRBJ2-7; 9 nucleotides align to TRBD1. The V segment lost 4 bases and the J segment 5 bases; nucleotides outside the gene matches: 9. The CDR3 covers 15 residues. In germline, CDR1 is SGHTA, CDR2 FQGNSA. DNA for the CDR3: TGTGCCAGCAGCTGGTCCGGGACAGGGAAAAACGAGCAGTACTTC. This codes for CASSWSGTGKNEQYF.

The rearrangement joins TRBV6-5 to TRBJ2-6; D is ambiguous. Looked up from germline, CDR1 is MNHEY and CDR2 is SVGAGI. The V end lost 4 bases, the J end lost 0 bases, and 7 bases lay between the germline ends. This CDR3 region has 15 residues. CDR3 in amino acids: CASSFTGSGANVLTF. In nucleotides, the CDR3 is TGTGCCAGCAGTTTTACCGGCTCTGGGGCCAACGTCCTGACTTTC.

The chain recombines TRBV7-2 with TRBJ2-5; TRBD1 might be the D (5 bases). Trimming removed 1 base at V and 1 base at J, with 13 bases between. CDR1 is SGHTA, CDR2 FQGNSA, per germline. There are 16 residues in the CDR3. The CDR3 bases are TGTGCCAGCAGCTTAGGAGCATGGGGCATCCAAGAGACCCAGTACTTC. It codes for CASSLGAWGIQETQYF.

As concerns this clone: Other nucleotide sequences from this sample produce the same CDR3. The chain employs TRBV6-1 and TRBJ2-7; no firm D call. The CDR3 sequence is 12 residues long. The germline V gene has CDR1 MNHNS and CDR2 SASEGT. V was cut by 0 bases and J by 3 bases, with 3 bases left in between. CDR3 in DNA: TGTGCCAGCAGTGAAGCGCGCTACGAGCAGTACTTC. This codes for CASSEARYEQYF.

The J gene is TRBJ2-2, the V gene TRBV5-6, with 15 positions matching TRBD2. The CDR3 sequence is 19 residues long. After removal of 3 bases from V and 2 bases from J, the junction contained 8 bases not matched to a gene. CDR1 SGHDT and CDR2 YYEEEE come from the germline V gene. This chain's CDR3 is CASSYPGLAGGPNTGELFF. The DNA for the CDR3 is TGTGCCAGCAGCTACCCGGGACTAGCGGGAGGTCCTAACACCGGGGAGCTGTTTTTT.

The rearrangement uses TRBV28 and TRBJ1-2; perhaps TRBD1 as D (5 bases). In germline, CDR1 is MDHEN, CDR2 SYDVKM. V lost 1 base, J lost 5 bases, and 14 bases lay in between. This CDR3 region has 15 residues. The CDR3 sequence is CASSLLAAGTYGYTF. DNA for the CDR3: TGTGCCAGCAGTTTATTAGCAGCAGGGACTTATGGCTACACCTTC.

This clone occurred once. The chain recombines TRBV5-6 with TRBJ1-2, with 9 bases fitting TRBD1. Looked up from germline, CDR1 is SGHDT and CDR2 is YYEEEE. The CDR3 covers 16 residues. V gave up 0 bases and J gave up 8 bases; unmatched junction bases: 11. CDR3 bases: TGTGCCAGCAGCTTGGGCGGGGACAGGGACCAGGGAGGCTACACCTTC. This encodes CASSLGGDRDQGGYTF. Drawing the rest from reference TRBV5-6 and TRBJ1-2, the complete variable domain is DAGVTQSPTHLIKTRGQQVTLRCSPKSGHDTVSWYQQALGQGPQFIFQYYEEEERQRGNFPDRFSGHQFPNYSSELNVNALLLGDSALYLCASSLGGDRDQGGYTFGSGTRLTVV.

The rearrangement links TRBV18 to TRBJ1-4; 8 nucleotides line up with TRBD1. CDR1 is KGHSH, CDR2 LQKENI, per germline. The CDR3 contains 16 residues. Unmatched junction bases numbered 10, after V lost 3 bases and J lost 7 bases. CDR3 amino acids: CASSPGQAGGGEKLFF. The CDR3 nucleotides read TGTGCCAGCTCACCGGGCCAGGCAGGGGGCGGTGAAAAACTGTTTTTT. Full variable domain (outside the CDR3, taken from reference TRBV18 and TRBJ1-4): NAGVMQNPRHLVRRRGQEARLRCSPMKGHSHVYWYRQLPEEGLKFMVYLQKENIIDESGMPKERFSAEFPKEGPSILRIQQVVRGDSAAYFCASSPGQAGGGEKLFFGSGTQLSVL.

The V gene is TRBV18, the J gene TRBJ2-1; D may be TRBD2 (7 bases). V lost 4 bases, J lost 4 bases, and 17 bases lay in between. CDR1 is KGHSH and CDR2 is LQKENI in the germline V gene. The CDR3 length is 16 residues. CDR3 in DNA: TGTGCCAGCTCACAAACCGGGGGGACAAGGTACAATGAGCAGTTCTTC. Protein product: CASSQTGGTRYNEQFF.

This chain connects TRBV28 to TRBJ1-2; D gene uncertain. The germline CDR1 and CDR2 sequences are MDHEN and SYDVKM. V lost 4 bases and J 3 bases, leaving 12 bases between the germline ends. The CDR3 covers 14 residues. Written as DNA, the CDR3 is TGTGCCAGCAGTTCGGATGCGCGGGACTATGGCTACACCTTC. Translated, it gives CASSSDARDYGYTF.

The J gene is TRBJ2-2, the V gene TRBV9; TRBD2 might be the D (5 bases). Trimming took off 0 bases at V and 0 bases at J, with 6 bases between the two ends. CDR3 length equals 15 residues. From germline, CDR1 is SGDLS and CDR2 YYNGEE. Here the CDR3 DNA reads TGTGCCAGCAGCGTAGAAGCGGCGAACACCGGGGAGCTGTTTTTT. This encodes CASSVEAANTGELFF.

Only a few counts were recorded for this clone. This sequence joins TRBV14 and TRBJ2-2, with D perhaps matching TRBD2 (6 bases). The V gene's germline CDR1 is SGHDN and CDR2 FVKESK. V shed 6 bases and J shed 4 bases, with 9 bases lying between them. The CDR3 is made up of 13 amino acids. The CDR3 spells CASRVGGTGELFF. DNA for the CDR3: TGTGCCAGCAGAGTGGGGGGCACCGGGGAGCTGTTTTTT.

The J gene is TRBJ1-2, the V gene TRBV13, with 8 positions matching TRBD1. CDR3 size: 14 residues. V shed 5 bases, J shed 6 bases, and the junction held 8 bases outside the gene matches. Looked up from germline, CDR1 is PRHDT and CDR2 is FYEKMQ (reference sequence). CDR3: CASSAGQGSDGYTF. Here the CDR3 DNA reads TGTGCCAGCAGCGCAGGACAGGGTAGCGATGGCTACACCTTC.

The V gene is TRBV9, the J gene TRBJ2-2, with 9 bases identical to TRBD2. CDR3 length: 14 residues. Germline CDR1 is SGDLS and CDR2 is YYNGEE. V lost 0 bases and J lost 6; bases outside the gene matches: 0. The CDR3 protein is CASSVGTSAGELFF. The CDR3 nucleotides are TGTGCCAGCAGCGTAGGGACTAGCGCCGGGGAGCTGTTTTTT. Full variable domain (missing parts from reference TRBV9 and TRBJ2-2): DSGVTQTPKHLITATGQRVTLRCSPRSGDLSVYWYQQSLDQGLQFLIQYYNGEERAKGNILERFSAQQFPDLHSELNLSSLELGDSALYFCASSVGTSAGELFFGEGSRLTVL.

V gene TRBV11-2 combines with J gene TRBJ2-2; D may be TRBD1 (5 bases). The CDR3 has 16 residues. Trimming cost V 1 base and J 1 base, with 10 bases left between them. CDR1 is SGHAT, CDR2 FQNNGV, per germline. The DNA for the CDR3 is TGTGCCAGCAGCTTAGTTGGGCAGGGGAACACCGGGGAGCTGTTTTTT. It specifies CASSLVGQGNTGELFF.

This clone was seen once. The chain couples TRBV7-9 to TRBJ1-1; TRBD1 aligns across 8 bases. Germline CDR1 SEHNR, CDR2 FQNEAQ (reference sequence). This CDR3 has 13 amino acids. The V and J ends lost 7 bases and 7 bases, in that order; junction bases with no gene match: 8. The CDR3 DNA is TGTGCCAGCACCCGGACAGGGAGAGGTGAAGCTTTCTTT. As protein: CASTRTGRGEAFF.

The J gene is TRBJ2-5, the V gene TRBV2; TRBD2 agrees at 7 bases. This CDR3 is 14 amino acids long. Germline CDR1 reads SNHLY; CDR2 reads FYNNEI. V lost 6 bases and J lost 2; bases outside the gene matches: 6. In DNA form, the CDR3 reads TGTGCCAGCAGGACTAGCAATGCTCAAGAGACCCAGTACTTC. It translates to CASRTSNAQETQYF.

V and J are TRBV4-3 and TRBJ2-7; 8 bases match TRBD2. V was pared by 0 bases and J by 2 bases, with 12 bases of the junction left unmatched. CDR3 size: 18 residues. Germline V gene data show CDR1 as LGHNA and CDR2 as YSLEER. The CDR3 DNA sequence: TGCGCCAGCAGCCAAGATACCCAGGAAGCGGGAGTCCCCTACGAGCAGTACTTC. Translated: CASSQDTQEAGVPYEQYF.

This chain connects TRBV28 to TRBJ2-7; 7 bases match TRBD2. V dropped 3 bases and J dropped 3; count of bases not matched to a gene: 11. Germline V gene sequence: CDR1 MDHEN, CDR2 SYDVKM. The CDR3 runs 16 residues. CDR3 in amino acids: CASSFNPIREGYEQYF. The CDR3 DNA follows: TGTGCCAGCAGTTTCAACCCCATCAGGGAGGGCTACGAGCAGTACTTC.

The V call is TRBV4-1, the J call TRBJ2-1; 9 positions match TRBD2. V gave up 0 bases and J gave up 8 bases; unmatched junction bases: 5. From germline, CDR1 is MGHRA and CDR2 YSYEKL. The CDR3 loop spans 15 amino acids. CDR3 in amino acids: CASSQETSGSYEQFF. The CDR3 nucleotides are TGCGCCAGCAGCCAAGAGACTAGCGGCTCGTATGAGCAGTTCTTC.

CDR3 nucleotides: TGCGCCAGCAGCTCTAGCGGCCCTAGCACAGATACGCAGTATTTT. Protein product: CASSSSGPSTDTQYF. The rearrangement uses TRBV10-1 and TRBJ2-3; 7 bases map to TRBD2. Trimming took 6 bases from V and 0 from J; bases not matched to a gene: 6. The CDR3 loop spans 15 amino acids. The germline gives CDR1 WNHNN, CDR2 SYGVQD (reference sequence).

The chain couples TRBV4-3 to TRBJ1-2, with a weak D call TRBD1 (5 bases). V was pared by 0 bases and J by 3 bases, with 8 bases between. Germline CDR1 is LGHNA and CDR2 is YSLEER. This CDR3 has 14 amino acids. CDR3 loop: CASSQDRADYGYTF. DNA of the CDR3: TGCGCCAGCAGCCAAGACAGGGCAGACTATGGCTACACCTTC.

The rearrangement links TRBV7-9 to TRBJ1-3; D unclear. Germline CDR1 is SEHNR and CDR2 is FQNEAQ (reference sequence). The germline V and J ends were trimmed by 7 bases and 0 bases, with 16 bases remaining between them. The CDR3 is made up of 16 amino acids. CDR3 DNA: TGTGCCAGCACACGGGGAGGAACGGACTCTGGAAACACCATATATTTT. It codes for CASTRGGTDSGNTIYF. The full variable domain, its missing parts supplied by reference TRBV7-9 and TRBJ1-3, is DTGVSQNPRHKITKRGQNVTFRCDPISEHNRLYWYRQTLGQGPEFLTYFQNEAQLEKSRLLSDRFSAERPKGSFSTLEIQRTEQGDSAMYLCASTRGGTDSGNTIYFGEGSWLTVV.

The J gene is TRBJ2-7, the V gene TRBV2, with 9 bases that match TRBD1. CDR1 and CDR2 (germline): SNHLY, FYNNEI. This CDR3 contains 16 residues. V lost 6 bases to trimming and J lost 4 bases; unmatched junction nucleotides: 13. DNA for the CDR3: TGTGCCAGCAGGGACAGGGGAGCACTAGCGAGTTACGAGCAGTACTTC. Its translation: CASRDRGALASYEQYF.

This rearrangement joins TRBV6-6 to TRBJ2-1; 12 bases map to TRBD2. This CDR3 is 15 amino acids long. Germline values: CDR1 MNHNY, CDR2 SVGAGI (reference sequence). V lost 0 bases and J lost 15; bases outside the gene matches: 9. This CDR3 reads CASSYSRLAGENRFF. As DNA, the CDR3 is TGTGCCAGCAGTTACTCGAGACTAGCGGGAGAAAACCGGTTCTTC.